A selection of T cell receptor beta chains follows, all from one sample in a study of blood T cells in healthy people across ages. MiXCR, applied by TCRdb to the 5' RACE reads, yields one record per CDR3 protein. The table has 650,000 to 800,000 distinct CDR3 sequences, around two fifths seen once. The source material was blood. These receptors originate from a man aged 55 to 70 in good health. Both conserved end residues are part of each CDR3. D genes are given only for firm matches. Only part of the rows carry a size: once, few, many, or a class if the clone is expanded.

abundance	d_gene	v_gene	j_gene	CDR3aa	CDR3nt
many	.	TRBV7-2	TRBJ2-7	CASSRTPSSYEQYF	TGTGCCAGCAGCCGGACCCCGAGCTCCTACGAGCAGTACTTC
.	TRBD1	TRBV20-1	TRBJ1-5	CSAQRTGGHQPQHF	TGCAGTGCCCAAAGGACAGGGGGCCATCAGCCCCAGCATTTT
.	.	TRBV12-3/TRBV12-4	TRBJ2-7	CASSSNIHGTLSYEQYF	TGTGCCAGCAGTTCTAATATCCATGGGACACTCTCCTACGAGCAGTACTTC
.	.	TRBV3-1	TRBJ2-3	CASSHDVGNTDTQYF	TGTGCCAGCAGCCACGATGTGGGAAACACAGATACGCAGTATTTT
.	.	TRBV20-1	TRBJ2-4	CSASTGDAKNIQYF	TGCAGTGCTTCCACAGGTGACGCCAAAAACATTCAGTACTTC
.	TRBD1	TRBV20-1	TRBJ1-2	CSATGQATNYGYTF	TGCAGTGCTACGGGACAGGCGACTAACTATGGCTACACCTTC
few	.	TRBV7-9	TRBJ2-3	CASSFSGRASTDTQYF	TGTGCCAGCAGCTTCTCAGGACGTGCTAGCACAGATACGCAGTATTTT
.	TRBD1	TRBV27	TRBJ2-1	CASRFGQGINTNEQFF	TGCGCCAGCAGATTCGGACAGGGGATTAATACCAATGAGCAGTTCTTC
.	TRBD1	TRBV6-2/TRBV6-3	TRBJ2-3	CASSYSSDRGTDTQYF	TGTGCCAGCAGTTACTCCTCGGACAGGGGAACAGATACGCAGTATTTT
.	.	TRBV2	TRBJ2-5	CASSETRAAQETQYF	TGTGCCAGCAGTGAAACCAGGGCGGCGCAAGAGACCCAGTACTTC
.	.	TRBV28	TRBJ2-5	CAIRTGTSQETQYF	TGTGCCATAAGGACAGGGACTAGCCAAGAGACCCAGTACTTC
many	TRBD1	TRBV29-1	TRBJ2-5	CSVGTRQGPETQYF	TGCAGCGTTGGAACTCGACAGGGGCCAGAGACCCAGTACTTC
.	.	TRBV9	TRBJ1-2	CASSVAEGLRGYTF	TGTGCCAGCAGCGTAGCTGAAGGGCTTCGTGGCTACACCTTC
few	TRBD2	TRBV7-3	TRBJ2-2	CASSRSGGAHGELFF	TGTGCCAGCAGCCGGAGCGGGGGGGCACACGGGGAGCTGTTTTTT
.	.	TRBV20-1	TRBJ1-2	CSAPHGATNYGYTF	TGCAGTGCTCCCCACGGGGCCACTAACTATGGCTACACCTTC
few	.	TRBV6-5	TRBJ2-2	CASSYGRGGTGELFF	TGTGCCAGCAGTTACGGCAGGGGAGGGACCGGGGAGCTGTTTTTT
few	.	TRBV20-1	TRBJ2-3	CSARKTDTQYF	TGCAGTGCTCGGAAGACAGATACGCAGTATTTT
few	.	TRBV2	TRBJ2-5	CASSSDGQYF	TGTGCCAGCAGTTCCGATGGGCAGTACTTC
few	TRBD1	TRBV4-1	TRBJ2-6	CASSQGQGLGANVLTF	TGCGCCAGCAGCCAAGGACAGGGTCTAGGGGCCAACGTCCTGACTTTC
.	TRBD1	TRBV20-1	TRBJ2-7	CSARDYDRGIYEQYF	TGCAGTGCTAGAGATTACGACAGGGGTATCTACGAGCAGTACTTC
.	TRBD1	TRBV6-5	TRBJ2-7	CASSYRTGPPYSYEQYF	TGTGCCAGCAGTTACCGGACAGGGCCCCCATACTCCTACGAGCAGTACTTC
many	TRBD2	TRBV12-3/TRBV12-4	TRBJ2-1	CASSPSGGRSYNEQFF	TGTGCCAGCAGTCCTAGCGGGGGCCGATCCTACAATGAGCAGTTCTTC
few	TRBD1	TRBV4-3	TRBJ1-5	CASRKQGDQPQHF	TGCGCCAGCAGAAAACAGGGGGATCAGCCCCAGCATTTT
few	TRBD1	TRBV12-3/TRBV12-4	TRBJ1-2	CASRGQAPYGYTF	TGTGCCAGCAGAGGACAGGCACCCTATGGCTACACCTTC
.	TRBD1	TRBV6-5	TRBJ1-1	CASTRDRGTEAFF	TGTGCCAGCACACGGGACAGGGGGACTGAAGCTTTCTTT
few	.	TRBV20-1	TRBJ2-1	CSAEPGTPSSYNEQFF	TGCAGTGCTGAACCGGGGACTCCGAGCTCCTACAATGAGCAGTTCTTC
few	TRBD1	TRBV4-1	TRBJ2-6	CASSRLRQGATGANVLTF	TGCGCCAGCAGCCGATTACGACAGGGGGCAACTGGGGCCAACGTCCTGACTTTC
few	TRBD1	TRBV10-3	TRBJ1-6	CAISEGQGRNSPLHF	TGTGCCATCAGTGAGGGACAGGGGCGGAATTCACCCCTCCACTTT
many	.	TRBV12-3/TRBV12-4	TRBJ1-6	CASSLNSPLHF	TGTGCCAGCAGCTTGAATTCACCCCTCCACTTT
.	.	TRBV9	TRBJ2-5	CASSVGTGREQYF	TGTGCCAGCAGCGTAGGAACAGGGAGGGAGCAGTACTTC
.	TRBD1	TRBV20-1	TRBJ1-1	CSAKQGATEAFF	TGCAGTGCTAAACAGGGGGCTACTGAAGCTTTCTTT
few	.	TRBV4-3	TRBJ1-1	CASSQIREGHTEAFF	TGCGCCAGCAGCCAAATACGGGAGGGTCACACTGAAGCTTTCTTT
once	.	TRBV5-1	TRBJ2-5	CASNAEETQYF	TGCGCCAGCAACGCAGAGGAGACCCAGTACTTC
.	.	TRBV3-1	TRBJ2-1	CASSQGWSGNNEQFF	TGTGCCAGCAGCCAAGGGTGGAGCGGAAACAATGAGCAGTTCTTC
.	TRBD1	TRBV5-1	TRBJ2-1	CASSLGSGQNQFF	TGCGCCAGCAGCTTGGGATCGGGACAGAACCAGTTCTTC
few	.	TRBV18	TRBJ2-5	CASSHKPYQETQYF	TGTGCCAGTTCACACAAACCGTACCAAGAGACCCAGTACTTC